Sequencing of this T cell receptor beta chain was carried out in a study of molecular identifiers for immune sequencing clone quantification. MiXCR, run by TCRdb on the PCR reads, gives a single entry per CDR3 protein. The sample shows approximately 630,000 distinct CDR3 sequences, less than 30% of them seen only once. The germline gives CDR1 MNHEY, CDR2 SMNVEV (reference sequence). V dropped 2 bases and J dropped 5; count of bases not matched to a gene: 7. This CDR3 has 16 amino acids. Only a few counts were recorded for this clonotype. The receptor comes from a human donor in good health. Some libraries in this study had Jurkat cell RNA spiked in. Source material: naive CD8+ T cells from blood, with Jurkat cell RNA spiked in. The subset here: FACS-sorted CD8+CD4-CCR7+CD45RA+ naive T cells. V gene TRBV27 combines with J gene TRBJ2-1; 9 bases align to TRBD1. The CDR3 is CASSLGDRGRNNEQFF. The CDR3 DNA reads as TGTGCCAGCAGTTTAGGTGACAGGGGGAGGAACAATGAGCAGTTCTTC.